What follows is one TCR beta chain and its context. This specimen belongs to a study of T cell responses to AZD1222 COVID-19 vaccine. V was pared by 0 bases and J by 0 bases, with 8 bases between. The CDR3 covers 16 residues. CDR1 MNHEY and CDR2 SVGAGI come from the germline V gene. Sequenced by immunoSEQ multiplex PCR; TCRdb stores in-frame clones only, minus some. This repertoire shows about 180,000 clones, 88% found once; its top ten account for roughly 25%. The rearrangement joins TRBV6-5 to TRBJ1-4, with unresolved D. The receptor was derived from an adult who received the AZD1222 COVID-19 vaccine. The sample consisted of peripheral blood, taken 28 days after the second AZD1222 dose. DNA for the CDR3: TGTGCCAGCAGTTACTCGGAGGAGACAACTAATGAAAAACTGTTTTTT. It is translated as CASSYSEETTNEKLFF.